One sample yielded the 5 T cell receptor beta chains listed below, sequenced in a study of blood T cell repertoires in COVID-19. This table comes from immunoSEQ multiplex PCR, and its TCRdb copy is limited to in-frame clones, with some not included. The table has about 310,000 clones, roughly 84% seen once. What was sequenced was peripheral blood. All receptors come from a man aged 50-59 years with active or convalescent COVID-19.

The chain joins TRBV18 to TRBJ1-1, with 8 bases aligning to TRBD1. Germline CDR1 KGHSH, CDR2 LQKENI. The J segment lost 5 bases and the V segment lost 3 bases, leaving 5 bases of the junction unmatched. This CDR3 is built from 14 residues. CDR3 bases: TGTGCCAGCTCACCGACAGGGGTTGGGACTGAAGCTTTCTTT. Residues: CASSPTGVGTEAFF.

This rearrangement joins TRBV6-5 to TRBJ2-1; 9 bases are shared with TRBD1. The CDR3 is 15 residues long. The V and J ends lost 6 bases and 7 bases, in that order; junction bases with no gene match: 10. Germline loops: CDR1 MNHEY, CDR2 SVGAGI. The CDR3 sequence is CASSSDRGEGNEQFF. The CDR3 bases are TGTGCCAGCAGCTCGGACAGGGGCGAAGGGAATGAGCAGTTCTTC.

The rearrangement joins TRBV7-9 to TRBJ2-7, with TRBD2 identical over 7 bases. CDR1 is SEHNR and CDR2 is FQNEAQ in the germline V gene (reference sequence). Unmatched junction bases numbered 8, after V lost 4 bases and J lost 5 bases. The CDR3 sequence is 14 residues long. The CDR3 DNA is TGTGCCAGCAGCTCTGATCTGGGAGGGGACGAGCAGTACTTC. It is translated as CASSSDLGGDEQYF.

The sample holds one count of this clone. The chain has TRBV25-1 and TRBJ2-1; TRBD2 matches 11 bases. The germline gives CDR1 MGHDK, CDR2 SYGVNS. V lost 3 bases to trimming and J lost 1 base; unmatched junction nucleotides: 2. CDR3 length: 16 residues. CDR3 residues: CASSDPSGRSYNEQFF. DNA for the CDR3: TGTGCCAGCAGTGACCCTAGCGGGAGGTCCTACAATGAGCAGTTCTTC.

This clone was seen more than once but under ten times. This chain connects TRBV6-1 to TRBJ2-7, with a possible D match to TRBD2 (5 bases). The CDR3 covers 12 residues. The germline V and J ends were trimmed by 2 bases and 12 bases, with 14 bases remaining between them. Germline V gene data show CDR1 as MNHNS and CDR2 as SASEGT. CDR3 protein: CASSEYAEGLYF. Here the CDR3 DNA reads TGTGCCAGCAGTGAATACGCCGAGGGCTTGTACTTC.